One and the same sample provided the 7 T cell receptor beta chains below, sequenced in a study of CD8+CD57+ T cells in acquired aplastic anemia. TCR beta VDJ and CDR3 profiling used genomic DNA as template. TCRdb processed the reads anew with MiXCR; each CDR3 protein has one entry. The sample consists of around 430,000 distinct CDR3 sequences, approximately 32% of them appearing once. Sequencing was done on patients that had shown CD8+CD57+ cell expansion by flow cytometry. The specimen sequenced was sorted CD4+, CD8+, or CD8+CD57+ T cells (not recorded which) from PBMCs. The receptors derive from a human donor with aplastic anemia.

This chain joins TRBV5-1 and TRBJ1-1; a weak D match, TRBD1 (6 bases). The germline V gene encodes CDR1 SGHRS and CDR2 YFSETQ. V lost 2 bases and J lost 1, with 12 bases in between. The CDR3 length is 15 residues. This CDR3 is CASSFPGHTNTEAFF. DNA of the CDR3: TGCGCCAGCAGCTTTCCGGGACATACGAACACTGAAGCTTTCTTT.

J is TRBJ1-5 and V is TRBV29-1, with D unclear. Germline V gene data show CDR1 as SQVTM and CDR2 as ANQGSEA. The CDR3 runs 14 residues. The DNA of the CDR3 is TGCAGTGCGTGTCGGGGTGCAAGCAATCAGCCCCAGCATTTT. Translating it yields CSACRGASNQPQHF.

This clonotype was seen a handful of times. A clone one base away is much larger, so this may be a read error. This chain joins TRBV15 and TRBJ1-5, with D unclear. The CDR3 sequence is 13 residues long. The germline CDR1 and CDR2 sequences are LNHNV and YYDKDF (reference sequence). Written as DNA, the CDR3 is TGTGCCACCAGCAGAGATCGTATGGCGCCCCAGCGTTTT. Protein product: CATSRDRMAPQRF.

The V gene is TRBV7-2, the J gene TRBJ2-5, with TRBD2 identical over 7 bases. This CDR3 comprises 15 residues. Germline trimming cut 3 bases from V and 1 base from J; bases unmatched to any gene: 5. Germline V gives CDR1 SGHTA, CDR2 FQGNSA. The CDR3 nucleotides read TGTGCCAGCAGCTTGGAGGGCGGGGGCCAAGAGACCCAGTACTTC. It codes for CASSLEGGGQETQYF. Full variable domain (missing parts from reference TRBV7-2 and TRBJ2-5): GAGVSQSPSNKVTEKGKDVELRCDPISGHTALYWYRQSLGQGLEFLIYFQGNSAPDKSGLPSDRFSAERTGGSVSTLTIQRTQQEDSAVYLCASSLEGGGQETQYFGPGTRLLVL.

The chain uses TRBV13 and TRBJ2-3; 7 bases agree with TRBD1. CDR1 and CDR2 from the germline V gene are PRHDT and FYEKMQ (reference sequence). The CDR3 consists of 14 residues. J gave up 6 bases and V 2 bases, and 5 bases lay outside the gene matches. Here the CDR3 DNA reads TGTGCCAGCAGCTTAACTGAGGGGGCGGATACGCAGTATTTT. Translated: CASSLTEGADTQYF.

This sequence joins TRBV6-1 and TRBJ2-7; D is uncertain. Germline values: CDR1 MNHNS, CDR2 SASEGT. The CDR3 covers 10 residues. Between the trimmed V and J ends, which lost 6 bases and 4 bases, there was a span of 4 bases. CDR3 coding DNA: TGTGCCAGCAGATTATACGAGCAGTACTTC. This gives the protein CASRLYEQYF.

This chain links TRBV6-2 or TRBV6-3 with TRBJ2-7, with D possibly matching TRBD1 (5 bases). From germline, CDR1 is MNHEY and CDR2 SVGEGT. V lost 5 bases and J 2 bases, leaving 13 bases between the germline ends. This CDR3 has 14 amino acids. This CDR3 reads CASSGNRFPYEQYF. The CDR3 DNA sequence: TGTGCCAGCAGTGGGAACAGGTTTCCCTACGAGCAGTACTTC.